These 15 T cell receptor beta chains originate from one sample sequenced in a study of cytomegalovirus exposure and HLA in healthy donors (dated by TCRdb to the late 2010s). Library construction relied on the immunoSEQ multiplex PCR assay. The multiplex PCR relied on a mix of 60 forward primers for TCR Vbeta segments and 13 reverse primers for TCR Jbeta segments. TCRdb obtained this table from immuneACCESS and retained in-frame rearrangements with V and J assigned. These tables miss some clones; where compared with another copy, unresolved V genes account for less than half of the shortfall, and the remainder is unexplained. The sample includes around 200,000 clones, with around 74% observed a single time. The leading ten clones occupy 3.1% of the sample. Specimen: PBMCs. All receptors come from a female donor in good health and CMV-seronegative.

This CDR3 reads CSVEGWDRGQYEQYF. The CDR3 DNA follows: TGCAGCGTTGAAGGTTGGGACAGGGGGCAATACGAGCAGTACTTC. The chain employs TRBV29-1 and TRBJ2-7; 12 nucleotides align to TRBD1. Germline CDR1 is SQVTM and CDR2 is ANQGSEA. V lost 1 base and J lost 4; bases outside the gene matches: 5. This CDR3 has 15 amino acids.

CDR3 protein: CATMGVAATQYF. The CDR3 DNA reads as TGTGCCACCATGGGGGTAGCGGCTACGCAGTATTTT. The J gene is TRBJ2-3, the V gene TRBV6-5, with a possible D match to TRBD2 (6 bases). V was pared by 10 bases and J by 8 bases, with 16 bases between. This CDR3 comprises 12 residues. Germline CDR1 is MNHEY and CDR2 is SVGAGI.

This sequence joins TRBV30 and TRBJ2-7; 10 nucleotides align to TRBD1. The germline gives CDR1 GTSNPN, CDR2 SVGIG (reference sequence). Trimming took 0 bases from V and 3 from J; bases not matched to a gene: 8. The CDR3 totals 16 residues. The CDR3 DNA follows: TGTGCCTGGAGTGTAACCCCGACAGGGGGCAGCTACGAGCAGTACTTC. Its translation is CAWSVTPTGGSYEQYF.

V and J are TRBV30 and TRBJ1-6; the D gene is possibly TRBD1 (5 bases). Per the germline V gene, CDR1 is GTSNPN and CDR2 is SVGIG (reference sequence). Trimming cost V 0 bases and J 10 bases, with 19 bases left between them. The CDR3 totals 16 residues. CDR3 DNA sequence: TGTGCCTGGAGTGTTCCCCTCGGGGGTGGCGACTCACCCCTCCACTTT. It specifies CAWSVPLGGGDSPLHF.

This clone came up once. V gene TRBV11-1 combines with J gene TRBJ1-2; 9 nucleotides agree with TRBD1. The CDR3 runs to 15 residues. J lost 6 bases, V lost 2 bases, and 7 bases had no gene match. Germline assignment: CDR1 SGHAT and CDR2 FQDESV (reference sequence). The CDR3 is CASSLNRDRAHGYTF. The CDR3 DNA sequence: TGTGCCAGCAGCTTAAACCGGGACAGGGCTCATGGCTACACCTTC.

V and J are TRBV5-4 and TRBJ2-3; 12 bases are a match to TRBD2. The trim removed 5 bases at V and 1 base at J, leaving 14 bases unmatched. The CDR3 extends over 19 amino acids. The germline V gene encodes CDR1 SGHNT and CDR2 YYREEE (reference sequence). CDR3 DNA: TGTGCCAGCAGTTTTGGCTCACTAGCGGGGGGTGCTCGCACAGATACGCAGTATTTT. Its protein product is CASSFGSLAGGARTDTQYF.

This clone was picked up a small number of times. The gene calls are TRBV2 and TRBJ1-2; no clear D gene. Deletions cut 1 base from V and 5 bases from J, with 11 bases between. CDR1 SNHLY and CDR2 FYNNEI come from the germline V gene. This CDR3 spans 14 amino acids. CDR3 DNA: TGTGCCAGCAGTGAAGGTGGAGGTTTTTATGGCTACACCTTC. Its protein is CASSEGGGFYGYTF.

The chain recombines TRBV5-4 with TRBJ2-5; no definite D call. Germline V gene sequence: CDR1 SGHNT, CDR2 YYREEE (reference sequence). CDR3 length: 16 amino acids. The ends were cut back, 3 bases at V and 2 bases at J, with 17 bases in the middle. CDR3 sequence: CASSSSTGGGQETQYF. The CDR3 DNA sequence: TGTGCCAGCAGCTCCTCGACTGGCGGCGGTCAAGAGACCCAGTACTTC.

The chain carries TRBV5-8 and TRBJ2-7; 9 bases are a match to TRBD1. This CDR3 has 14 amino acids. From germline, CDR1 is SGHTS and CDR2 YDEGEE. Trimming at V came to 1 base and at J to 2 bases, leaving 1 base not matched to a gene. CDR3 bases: TGTGCCAGCAGCTTGAGGGACAGGGCCTACGAGCAGTACTTC. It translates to CASSLRDRAYEQYF.

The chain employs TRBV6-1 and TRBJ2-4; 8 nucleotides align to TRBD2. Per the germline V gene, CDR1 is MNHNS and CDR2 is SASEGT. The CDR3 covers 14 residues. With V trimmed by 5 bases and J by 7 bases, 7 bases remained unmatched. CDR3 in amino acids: CASSSGTSGNIQYF. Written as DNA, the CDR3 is TGTGCCAGCAGTTCCGGGACTAGTGGGAACATTCAGTACTTC.

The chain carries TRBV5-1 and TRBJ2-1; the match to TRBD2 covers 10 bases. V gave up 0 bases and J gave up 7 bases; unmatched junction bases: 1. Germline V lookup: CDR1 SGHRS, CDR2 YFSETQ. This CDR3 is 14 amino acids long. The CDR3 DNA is TGCGCCAGCAGCTTGGAACTAGCGGGGAATGAGCAGTTCTTC. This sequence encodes CASSLELAGNEQFF.

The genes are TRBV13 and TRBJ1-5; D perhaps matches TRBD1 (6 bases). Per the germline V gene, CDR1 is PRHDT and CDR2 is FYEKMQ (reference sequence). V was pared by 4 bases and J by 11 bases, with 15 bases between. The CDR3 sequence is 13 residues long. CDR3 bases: TGTGCCAGCAGCTCCCTTGGGCAGGGGACCCAGCATTTT. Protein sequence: CASSSLGQGTQHF.

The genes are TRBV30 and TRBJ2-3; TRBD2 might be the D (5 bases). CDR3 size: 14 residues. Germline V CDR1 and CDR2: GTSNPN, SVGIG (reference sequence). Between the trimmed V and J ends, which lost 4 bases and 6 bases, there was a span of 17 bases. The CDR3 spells CAWNFRRSGDTQYF. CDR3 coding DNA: TGTGCCTGGAATTTTCGGCGGTCGGGGGATACGCAGTATTTT. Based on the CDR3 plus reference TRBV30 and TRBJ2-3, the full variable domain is SQTIHQWPATLVQPVGSPLSLECTVEGTSNPNLYWYRQAAGRGLQLLFYSVGIGQISSEVPQNLSASRPQDRQFILSSKKLLLSDSGFYLCAWNFRRSGDTQYFGPGTRLTVL.

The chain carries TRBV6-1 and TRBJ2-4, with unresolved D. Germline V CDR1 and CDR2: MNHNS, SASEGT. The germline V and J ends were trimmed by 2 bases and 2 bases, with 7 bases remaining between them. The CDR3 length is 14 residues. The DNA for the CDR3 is TGTGCCAGCAGTGAACGTAGTTCCAAAAACATTCAGTACTTC. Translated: CASSERSSKNIQYF.

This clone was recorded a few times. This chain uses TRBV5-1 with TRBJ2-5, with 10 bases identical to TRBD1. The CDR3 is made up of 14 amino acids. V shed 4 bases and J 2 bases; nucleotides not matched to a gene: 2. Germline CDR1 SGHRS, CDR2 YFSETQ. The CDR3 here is CASSGGQGQETQYF. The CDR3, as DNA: TGCGCCAGCAGCGGGGGACAGGGGCAAGAGACCCAGTACTTC.